This T cell receptor (beta chain) derives from a study of shared clonotypes between healthy human individuals. Method: immunoSEQ multiplex PCR; TCRdb's copy keeps in-frame clones and lacks some. The sample has roughly 2.6 million clones, approximately 92% seen once. The CDR3 runs 15 residues. Germline values: CDR1 MGHDK, CDR2 SYGVNS. The ends lost 1 base at V and 8 bases at J; junction bases unmatched: 6. Study-wide findings and caveats: Naive subsets tended to show greater estimated richness than memory subsets.

For this clone: Its antigen is unidentified.

This chain links TRBV25-1 with TRBJ2-2, with 8 positions matching TRBD2. The sequence was obtained from a man aged 18 to 35 in good health. Input material: naive CD4+ T cells sorted from blood. Subset of the sample: CD45RA+ positively selected. CDR3 sequence (DNA): TGTGCCAGCAGTGAATCCGGGAGGGGAAGTGGGGAGCTGTTTTTT. It encodes CASSESGRGSGELFF.